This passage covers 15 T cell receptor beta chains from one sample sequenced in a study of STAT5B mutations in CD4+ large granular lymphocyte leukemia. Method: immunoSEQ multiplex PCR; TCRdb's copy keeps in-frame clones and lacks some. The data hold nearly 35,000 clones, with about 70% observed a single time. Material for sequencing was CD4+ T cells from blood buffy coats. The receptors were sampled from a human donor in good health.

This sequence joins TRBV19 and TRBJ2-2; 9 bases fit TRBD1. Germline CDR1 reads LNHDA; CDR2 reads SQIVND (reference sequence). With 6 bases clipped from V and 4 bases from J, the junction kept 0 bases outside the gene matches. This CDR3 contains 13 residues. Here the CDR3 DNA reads TGTGCCAGTAGGGACAGGGGCACCGGGGAGCTGTTTTTT. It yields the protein CASRDRGTGELFF.

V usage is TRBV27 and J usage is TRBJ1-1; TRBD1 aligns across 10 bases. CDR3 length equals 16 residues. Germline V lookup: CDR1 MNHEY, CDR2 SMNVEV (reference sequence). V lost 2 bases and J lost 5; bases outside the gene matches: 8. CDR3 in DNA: TGTGCCAGCAGTTTACGTCCGACAGGGGGCGGGACTGAAGCTTTCTTT. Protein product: CASSLRPTGGGTEAFF.

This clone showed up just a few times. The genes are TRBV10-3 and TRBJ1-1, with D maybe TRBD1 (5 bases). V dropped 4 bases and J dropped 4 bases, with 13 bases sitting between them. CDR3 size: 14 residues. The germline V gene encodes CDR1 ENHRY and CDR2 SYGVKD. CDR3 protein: CAISVDGGSTEAFF. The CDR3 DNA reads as TGTGCCATCAGTGTGGACGGGGGTTCCACTGAAGCTTTCTTT.

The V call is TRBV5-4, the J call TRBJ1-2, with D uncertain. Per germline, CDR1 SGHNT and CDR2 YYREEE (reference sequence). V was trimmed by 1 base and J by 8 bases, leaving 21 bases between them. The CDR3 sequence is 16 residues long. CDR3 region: CASSLSGRQRDQGYTF. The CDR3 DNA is TGTGCCAGCAGCTTGTCGGGAAGGCAACGAGATCAAGGCTACACCTTC.

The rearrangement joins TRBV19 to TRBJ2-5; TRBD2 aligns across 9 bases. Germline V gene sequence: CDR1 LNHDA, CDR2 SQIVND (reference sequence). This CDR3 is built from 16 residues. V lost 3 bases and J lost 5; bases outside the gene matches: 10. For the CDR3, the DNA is TGTGCCAGTAGTATGTTAGGACTAGCGAAGGGGGAGACCCAGTACTTC. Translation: CASSMLGLAKGETQYF. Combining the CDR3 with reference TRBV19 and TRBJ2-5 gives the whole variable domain DGGITQSPKYLFRKEGQNVTLSCEQNLNHDAMYWYRQDPGQGLRLIYYSQIVNDFQKGDIAEGYSVSREKKESFPLTVTSAQKNPTAFYLCASSMLGLAKGETQYFGPGTRLLVL.

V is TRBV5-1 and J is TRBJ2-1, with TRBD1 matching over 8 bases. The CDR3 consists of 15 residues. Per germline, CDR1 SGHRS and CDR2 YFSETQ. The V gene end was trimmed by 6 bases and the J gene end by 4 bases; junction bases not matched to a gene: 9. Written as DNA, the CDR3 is TGCGCCAGCATGCTCGGAGGACAGGGTTACAATGAGCAGTTCTTC. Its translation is CASMLGGQGYNEQFF.

The CDR3 DNA sequence: TGTGCCACCCGGAGCGGGGGGGCCCAAGAGACCCAGTACTTC. As protein: CATRSGGAQETQYF. The chain uses TRBV27 and TRBJ2-5; 10 bases map to TRBD2. The CDR3 runs 14 residues. V lost 10 bases, J lost 1 base, and 6 bases stayed unmatched. Germline CDR1 MNHEY, CDR2 SMNVEV (reference sequence).

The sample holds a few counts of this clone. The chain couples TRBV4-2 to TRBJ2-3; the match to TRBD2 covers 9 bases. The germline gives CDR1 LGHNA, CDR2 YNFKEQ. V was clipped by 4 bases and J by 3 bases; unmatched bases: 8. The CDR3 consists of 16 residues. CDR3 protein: CASSPIAGVSTDTQYF. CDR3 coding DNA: TGTGCCAGCAGCCCTATAGCGGGGGTCTCAACAGATACGCAGTATTTT.

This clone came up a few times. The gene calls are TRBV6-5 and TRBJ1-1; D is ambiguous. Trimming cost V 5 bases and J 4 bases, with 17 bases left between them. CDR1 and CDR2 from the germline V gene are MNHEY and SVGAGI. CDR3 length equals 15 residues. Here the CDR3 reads CASSRTELVSTEAFF. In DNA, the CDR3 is TGTGCCAGCAGTCGGACGGAGCTCGTTAGCACTGAAGCTTTCTTT.

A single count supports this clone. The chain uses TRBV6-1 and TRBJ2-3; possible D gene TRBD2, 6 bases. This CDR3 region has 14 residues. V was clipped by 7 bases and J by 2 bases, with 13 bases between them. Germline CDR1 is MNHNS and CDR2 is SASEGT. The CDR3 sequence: CASTRDSNTDTQYF. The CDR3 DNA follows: TGTGCCAGCACCCGGGACTCCAACACAGATACGCAGTATTTT.

The CDR3 reads CASSLGAGSNQPQHF. CDR3 in DNA: TGTGCCAGCAGCTTGGGGGCGGGCAGCAATCAGCCCCAGCATTTT. The chain uses TRBV5-6 and TRBJ1-5; the D is unclear. CDR3 size: 15 residues. V lost 0 bases and J lost 1, with 8 bases in between. Germline-derived CDR1 and CDR2 are SGHDT and YYEEEE.

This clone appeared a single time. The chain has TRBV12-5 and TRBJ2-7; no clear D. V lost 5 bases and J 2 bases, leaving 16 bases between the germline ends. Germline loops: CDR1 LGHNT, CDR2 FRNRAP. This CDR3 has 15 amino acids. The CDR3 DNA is TGTGCTAGTGGTACGGACCTCAAGCCACCCTACGAGCAGTACTTC. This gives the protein CASGTDLKPPYEQYF.

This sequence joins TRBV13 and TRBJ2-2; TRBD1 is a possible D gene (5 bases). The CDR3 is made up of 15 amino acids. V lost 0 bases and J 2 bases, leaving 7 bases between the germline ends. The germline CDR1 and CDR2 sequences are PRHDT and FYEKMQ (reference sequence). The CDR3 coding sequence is TGTGCCAGCAGCTTAGGGGGGCCCAACACCGGGGAGCTGTTTTTT. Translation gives CASSLGGPNTGELFF.

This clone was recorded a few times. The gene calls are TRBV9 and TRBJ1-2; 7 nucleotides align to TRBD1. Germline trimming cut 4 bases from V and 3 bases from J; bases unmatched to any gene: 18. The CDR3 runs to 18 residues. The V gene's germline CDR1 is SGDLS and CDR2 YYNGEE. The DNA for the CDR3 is TGTGCCAGCAGCCCCGGCATCCGACAGGGACCCACTGACTATGGCTACACCTTC. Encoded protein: CASSPGIRQGPTDYGYTF.

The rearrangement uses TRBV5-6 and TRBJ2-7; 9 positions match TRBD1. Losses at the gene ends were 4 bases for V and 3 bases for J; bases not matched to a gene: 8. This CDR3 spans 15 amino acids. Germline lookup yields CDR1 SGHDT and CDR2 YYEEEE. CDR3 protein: CASSPIGQGFYEQYF. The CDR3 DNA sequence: TGTGCCAGCAGCCCAATAGGACAGGGGTTCTACGAGCAGTACTTC.